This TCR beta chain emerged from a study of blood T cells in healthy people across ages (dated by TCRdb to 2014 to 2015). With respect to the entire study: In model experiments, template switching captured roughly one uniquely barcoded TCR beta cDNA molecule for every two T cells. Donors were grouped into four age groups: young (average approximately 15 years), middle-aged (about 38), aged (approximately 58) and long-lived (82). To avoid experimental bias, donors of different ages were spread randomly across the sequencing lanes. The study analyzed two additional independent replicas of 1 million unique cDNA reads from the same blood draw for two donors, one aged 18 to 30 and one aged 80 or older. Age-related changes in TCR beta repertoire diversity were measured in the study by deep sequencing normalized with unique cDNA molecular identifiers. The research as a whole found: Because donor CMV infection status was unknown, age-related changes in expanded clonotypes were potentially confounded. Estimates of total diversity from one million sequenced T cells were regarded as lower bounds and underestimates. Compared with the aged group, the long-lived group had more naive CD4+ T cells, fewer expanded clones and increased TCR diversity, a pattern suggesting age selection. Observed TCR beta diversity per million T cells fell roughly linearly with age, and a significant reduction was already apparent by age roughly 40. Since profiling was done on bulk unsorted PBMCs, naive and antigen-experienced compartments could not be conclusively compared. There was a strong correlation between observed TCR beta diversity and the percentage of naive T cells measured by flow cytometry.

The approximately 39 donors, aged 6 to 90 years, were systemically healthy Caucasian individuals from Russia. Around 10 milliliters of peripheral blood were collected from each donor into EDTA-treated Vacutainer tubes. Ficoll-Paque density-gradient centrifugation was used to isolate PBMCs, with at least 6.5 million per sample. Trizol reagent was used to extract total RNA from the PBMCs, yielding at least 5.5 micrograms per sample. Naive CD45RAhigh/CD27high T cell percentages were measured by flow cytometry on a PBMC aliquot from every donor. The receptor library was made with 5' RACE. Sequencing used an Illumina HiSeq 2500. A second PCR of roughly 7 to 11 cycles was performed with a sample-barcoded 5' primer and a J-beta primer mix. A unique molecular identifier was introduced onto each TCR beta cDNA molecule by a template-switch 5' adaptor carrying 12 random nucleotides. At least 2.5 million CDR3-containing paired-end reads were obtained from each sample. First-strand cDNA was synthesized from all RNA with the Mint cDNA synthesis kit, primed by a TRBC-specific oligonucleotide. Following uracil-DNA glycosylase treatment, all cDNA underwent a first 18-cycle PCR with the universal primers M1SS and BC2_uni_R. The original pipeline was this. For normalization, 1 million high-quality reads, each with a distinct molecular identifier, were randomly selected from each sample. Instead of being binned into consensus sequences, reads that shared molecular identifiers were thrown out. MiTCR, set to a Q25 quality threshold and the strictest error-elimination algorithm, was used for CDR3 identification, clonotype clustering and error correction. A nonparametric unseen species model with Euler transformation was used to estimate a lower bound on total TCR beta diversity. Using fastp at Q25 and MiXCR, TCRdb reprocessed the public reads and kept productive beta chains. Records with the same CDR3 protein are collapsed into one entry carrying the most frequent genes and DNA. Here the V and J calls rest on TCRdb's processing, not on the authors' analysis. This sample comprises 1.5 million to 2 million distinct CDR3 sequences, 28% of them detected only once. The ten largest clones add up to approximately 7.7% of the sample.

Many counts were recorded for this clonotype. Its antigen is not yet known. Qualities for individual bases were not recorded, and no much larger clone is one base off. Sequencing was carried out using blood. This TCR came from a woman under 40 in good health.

The CDR3 here reads CASSLETGNTEAFF. At the DNA level, the sequence is TGTGCCAGCAGCTTGGAGACAGGGAACACTGAAGCTTTCTTT. Recombination connected TRBV7-9 to TRBJ1-1, with TRBD1 as a weak D call on 6 bases. From a lookup of the germline V gene (reference sequence), CDR1 and CDR2 are SEHNR and FQNEAQ. Including cysteine and phenylalanine, the CDR3 has 14 amino acids. The kept DNA is CDR3 alone, 42 bases in frame from the first base. The junction carries 9 bases between V and J, which are trimmed by 3 bases and 1 base respectively.